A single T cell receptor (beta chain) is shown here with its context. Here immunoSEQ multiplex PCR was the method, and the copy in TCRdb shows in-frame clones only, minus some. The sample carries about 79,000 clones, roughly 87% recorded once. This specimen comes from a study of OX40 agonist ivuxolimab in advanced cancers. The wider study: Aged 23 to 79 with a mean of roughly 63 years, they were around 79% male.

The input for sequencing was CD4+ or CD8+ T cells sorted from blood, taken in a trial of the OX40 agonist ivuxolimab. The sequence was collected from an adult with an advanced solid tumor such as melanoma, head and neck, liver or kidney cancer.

The CDR3 DNA is TGTGCCAGCAGCGCCCAGGGGGGCTCAGGAAACACCATATATTTT. Translation: CASSAQGGSGNTIYF. The rearrangement joins TRBV6-1 to TRBJ1-3; the match to TRBD1 covers 7 bases. This CDR3 has 15 residues. Per the germline V gene, CDR1 is MNHNS and CDR2 is SASEGT. J lost 4 bases, V lost 6 bases, and 9 bases had no gene match.